One sample yielded the 8 T cell receptor beta chains listed below, sequenced in a study of T cells in Graves' hyperthyroidism and ophthalmopathy. Researchers took RNA transcripts and amplified the TCR beta CDR3 regions from them. The primer set for the first-round RT-PCR of the TCR CDR3 was HTBI. In TCRdb, the multiplex PCR reads were re-called with MiXCR into one record per CDR3 protein. The sample carries about 560,000 distinct CDR3 sequences, 16% recorded once. The specimen was blood. The receptors shown here come from a woman aged 18-30 years with Graves' hyperthyroidism.

This clonotype occurred a few times. The CDR3 loop is CAISEFVGLSGYTF. The CDR3 coding sequence is TGTGCCATCAGTGAGTTTGTGGGGCTAAGTGGCTACACCTTC. V is TRBV10-3 and J is TRBJ1-2; tentative D call: TRBD1 (5 bases). V lost 1 base, J lost 7 bases, and 13 bases lay in between. The V gene's germline CDR1 is ENHRY and CDR2 SYGVKD. The length of the CDR3 is 14 residues.

In its sample, this clonotype was seen many times. The rearrangement joins TRBV10-2 to TRBJ2-5; D might be TRBD2 (6 bases). The V end was cut by 3 bases, the J end by 5 bases, with 10 bases between. CDR1 and CDR2 from the germline V gene are WSHSY and SAAADI. There are 13 residues in the CDR3. The CDR3: CASSDSRGETQYF. CDR3 nucleotides: TGCGCCAGCAGTGACAGCCGGGGGGAGACCCAGTACTTC.

The rearrangement joins TRBV7-8 to TRBJ1-1; D is uncertain. The germline gives CDR1 SGHVS, CDR2 FQNEAQ. This CDR3 has 17 amino acids. With 5 bases removed from V and 0 bases from J, the gap between germline ends came to 19 bases. The CDR3 region is CASSPGIPKIVNTEAFF. CDR3 nucleotides: TGTGCCAGCAGCCCCGGGATCCCCAAGATCGTGAACACTGAAGCTTTCTTT.

The chain's CDR3 is CASSIRTRGEQYF. The DNA for the CDR3 is TGTGCCAGTAGTATCCGGACTAGGGGCGAGCAGTACTTC. The V gene is TRBV19, the J gene TRBJ2-7; 7 bases agree with TRBD2. Germline values: CDR1 LNHDA, CDR2 SQIVND (reference sequence). The CDR3 covers 13 residues. V trimming: 3 bases; J trimming: 6 bases; junction bases outside the gene matches: 5.

This clonotype was found a few times. V gene TRBV29-1 combines with J gene TRBJ2-1, with D possibly TRBD2 on 5 matching bases. Trimming removed 4 bases at V and 9 bases at J, with 19 bases between. The CDR3 spans 14 residues. From germline, CDR1 is SQVTM and CDR2 ANQGSEA. The CDR3 sequence: CSVGLGAENGEQFF. The CDR3 bases are TGCAGCGTTGGTTTGGGAGCCGAGAACGGTGAGCAGTTCTTC.

This clonotype was detected only a few times. The chain links TRBV5-6 to TRBJ1-6; tentative D call: TRBD1 (6 bases). Between the trimmed V and J ends, which lost 4 bases and 9 bases, there was a span of 23 bases. Germline-derived CDR1 and CDR2 are SGHDT and YYEEEE. The CDR3 extends over 17 amino acids. This CDR3 reads CASSQAKTGILVSPLHF. The CDR3 DNA reads TGTGCCAGCAGCCAGGCAAAAACAGGGATTTTGGTTTCACCCCTCCACTTT.

This clonotype was seen ten or more times. The chain recombines TRBV27 with TRBJ1-5, with D unresolved. The CDR3 sequence is 15 residues long. CDR1 and CDR2 (germline): MNHEY, SMNVEV (reference sequence). The germline V and J ends were trimmed by 6 bases and 3 bases, with 15 bases remaining between them. As DNA, the CDR3 is TGTGCCAGCAGCCCCGCCCTGGCTGACAATCAGCCCCAGCATTTT. Its protein is CASSPALADNQPQHF.

This clonotype was detected ten times or more. The CDR3, as DNA: TGTGCCACCAGTGGCCGAGCGGGGAATGAAGAGACCCAGTACTTC. It encodes CATSGRAGNEETQYF. The J gene is TRBJ2-5, the V gene TRBV24-1; 7 positions agree with TRBD2. This CDR3 contains 15 residues. The J segment lost 3 bases and the V segment lost 5 bases, leaving 8 bases of the junction unmatched. Per germline, CDR1 KGHDR and CDR2 SFDVKD.